Below, one T cell receptor beta chain is given with its context. Its antigen is undetermined. This sample is drawn from a study of T-cell reconstitution after alpha-beta-depleted transplantation in children. Study-wide results and caveats: From surviving recipient T cells and thymic progenitors came the high day-60 TCRbeta diversity observed in some patients.

Trimming took 4 bases from V and 1 from J, leaving 12 bases between them. In germline, CDR1 is KGHDR, CDR2 SFDVKD. This CDR3 contains 15 residues. Preparation of the TCRbeta library used unique molecular identifiers. TCRdb passed the PCR reads through MiXCR, listing each CDR3 protein once. The sample yields about 580,000 distinct CDR3 sequences, 20% to 25% seen once. This receptor was obtained from a boy in the first two years of life who had a stem cell transplant for acute myeloid leukemia, so the T cells may come from the graft donor. This chain connects TRBV24-1 to TRBJ2-5, with TRBD2 as a possible D gene (6 bases). The source material was PBMCs, mostly from graft donor cells, sampled 360 days after TCRalphabeta/CD19-depleted stem cell transplant. The CDR3 loop reads CATSDQVGGQETQYF. DNA for the CDR3: TGTGCCACCAGTGACCAGGTCGGGGGCCAAGAGACCCAGTACTTC.